One and the same sample provided the 20 T cell receptor beta chains below, sequenced in a study of shared clonotypes between healthy human individuals. Sequenced by immunoSEQ multiplex PCR; TCRdb stores in-frame clones only, minus some. The profile shows about 1.4 million clones, roughly 95% of them singletons. Sequencing input: naive CD4+ T cells sorted from blood. The subset is: CD45RA+ positively selected. These receptors were taken from a man aged 25-40 years in good health.

The chain recombines TRBV5-5 with TRBJ1-4; D gene unclear. V shed 0 bases and J shed 8 bases, with 11 bases lying between them. From germline, CDR1 is SGHKS and CDR2 YYEKEE (reference sequence). CDR3 length equals 14 residues. CDR3 residues: CASSLVRGGEKLFF. Written as DNA, the CDR3 is TGTGCCAGCAGCTTGGTTCGGGGAGGGGAAAAACTGTTTTTT.

The V call is TRBV29-1, the J call TRBJ2-7; 10 nucleotides match TRBD1. The CDR3 contains 21 residues. V gave up 4 bases and J gave up 2 bases; unmatched junction bases: 26. Germline CDR1 SQVTM, CDR2 ANQGSEA. The CDR3 DNA reads as TGCAGCGTTGTCCCGACATTTCGGAAAGACCGGGACAGGGGACTCCCCTACGAGCAGTACTTC. Translating gives CSVVPTFRKDRDRGLPYEQYF.

The chain employs TRBV7-2 and TRBJ1-4; the D is unclear. The CDR3 sequence is 15 residues long. Trimming took 5 bases from V and 5 from J, leaving 15 bases between them. The germline gives CDR1 SGHTA, CDR2 FQGNSA. The CDR3 sequence is CASSPSRHSNEKLFF. The DNA for the CDR3 is TGTGCCAGCAGCCCGTCCCGGCACAGCAATGAAAAACTGTTTTTT.

CDR3 loop: CAWTVGGQVTQYF. In nucleotides, the CDR3 is TGTGCCTGGACTGTGGGCGGGCAGGTGACCCAGTACTTC. The chain employs TRBV30 and TRBJ2-5, with D possibly TRBD2 on 5 matching bases. The CDR3 is 13 amino acids. The V and J ends lost 4 bases and 7 bases respectively, with 16 bases between them. Per the germline V gene, CDR1 is GTSNPN and CDR2 is SVGIG (reference sequence).

The sample holds a few counts of this clone. The J gene is TRBJ1-1, the V gene TRBV5-8; D unclear. The CDR3 extends over 16 amino acids. Germline assignment: CDR1 SGHTS and CDR2 YDEGEE. V dropped 5 bases and J dropped 1 base, with 18 bases sitting between them. CDR3 nucleotides: TGTGCCAGCAGATTCGGTGGGTTGCTCCGGAACACTGAAGCTTTCTTT. Protein sequence: CASRFGGLLRNTEAFF.

The J gene is TRBJ2-1, the V gene TRBV5-6; D might be TRBD1 or TRBD2, each matching 5 bases. The CDR3 covers 16 residues. V was trimmed by 0 bases and J by 8 bases, leaving 18 bases between them. CDR1 SGHDT and CDR2 YYEEEE come from the germline V gene. The CDR3 protein is CASSLAGSSLGDEQFF. The CDR3 DNA reads TGTGCCAGCAGCTTGGCAGGCAGTAGTTTGGGGGATGAGCAGTTCTTC.

V usage is TRBV28 and J usage is TRBJ2-7; D ambiguous. Germline lookup yields CDR1 MDHEN and CDR2 SYDVKM. CDR3 length equals 15 residues. V lost 1 base, J lost 6 bases, and 16 bases lay in between. The CDR3 protein is CASSLSLVFYSEQYF. DNA of the CDR3: TGTGCCAGCAGTTTATCCCTAGTGTTCTATTCCGAGCAGTACTTC.

This sequence joins TRBV27 and TRBJ1-2; TRBD1 might be the D (6 bases). Germline lookup yields CDR1 MNHEY and CDR2 SMNVEV (reference sequence). Trimming removed 0 bases at V and 5 bases at J, with 13 bases between. The CDR3 has 15 residues. CDR3 amino acids: CASSLSVTGVYGYTF. The CDR3 DNA reads as TGTGCCAGCAGTTTATCAGTGACAGGAGTATATGGCTACACCTTC.

V is TRBV18 and J is TRBJ1-1; 7 nucleotides match TRBD1. Germline lookup yields CDR1 KGHSH and CDR2 LQKENI. The CDR3 has 15 residues. Trimming took 6 bases from V and 10 from J; bases not matched to a gene: 17. As DNA, the CDR3 is TGTGCCAGCTCTATCGGGGTCAATACCAACAGGGGAGCTTTCTTT. It encodes CASSIGVNTNRGAFF.

The chain uses TRBV28 and TRBJ2-7, with D possibly matching TRBD1 (5 bases). Germline assignment: CDR1 MDHEN and CDR2 SYDVKM. This CDR3 is built from 14 residues. V lost 5 bases, J lost 2 bases, and 13 bases lay in between. In DNA, the CDR3 is TGTGCCAGCAGTCCGACTCTCAGGGCCTACGAGCAGTACTTC. Protein product: CASSPTLRAYEQYF.

This chain's CDR3 is CASSPTGKPYEQYF. In DNA form, the CDR3 reads TGTGCCAGCAGTCCAACAGGTAAACCCTACGAGCAGTACTTC. This sequence joins TRBV6-5 and TRBJ2-7; possibly TRBD1 for D (5 bases). Deletions cut 5 bases from V and 2 bases from J, with 13 bases between. From germline, CDR1 is MNHEY and CDR2 SVGAGI. The CDR3 runs 14 residues.

CDR3 residues: CASKIGRSYNEQFF. The DNA of the CDR3 is TGCGCCAGCAAGATTGGGAGGTCCTACAATGAGCAGTTCTTC. The chain couples TRBV5-1 to TRBJ2-1, with TRBD2 as a possible D gene (6 bases). V lost 6 bases to trimming and J lost 1 base, with 11 bases between them. This CDR3 comprises 14 residues. The germline CDR1 and CDR2 sequences are SGHRS and YFSETQ.

This sequence joins TRBV7-6 and TRBJ2-1; 9 bases align to TRBD2. In germline, CDR1 is SGHVS, CDR2 FNYEAQ. J gave up 6 bases and V 7 bases, and 10 bases lay outside the gene matches. The CDR3 length is 15 residues. The CDR3 sequence is CASTARTSEVNEQFF. The CDR3 DNA reads as TGTGCCAGCACCGCAAGGACTAGCGAGGTCAATGAGCAGTTCTTC.

The V and J genes are TRBV9 and TRBJ2-7, with 9 bases that match TRBD2. The CDR3 runs 17 residues. Germline V gives CDR1 SGDLS, CDR2 YYNGEE. V lost 1 base, J lost 2 bases, and 10 bases stayed unmatched. This CDR3 is CASSVSGLAGKTYEQYF. CDR3 DNA sequence: TGTGCCAGCAGCGTATCGGGGCTAGCGGGAAAAACCTACGAGCAGTACTTC.

This clone was seen only once. V gene TRBV5-1 combines with J gene TRBJ2-3, with 7 positions matching TRBD1. Germline V CDR1 and CDR2: SGHRS, YFSETQ. The CDR3 loop spans 16 amino acids. J gave up 2 bases and V 4 bases, and 10 bases lay outside the gene matches. The CDR3 nucleotides are TGCGCCAGCAGCGTAGGACAGGCTCTATACACAGATACGCAGTATTTT. Its protein is CASSVGQALYTDTQYF.

This clone has just one count. The V gene is TRBV9, the J gene TRBJ2-1, with D possibly TRBD2 on 6 matching bases. Trimming removed 0 bases at V and 6 bases at J, with 13 bases between. Germline loops: CDR1 SGDLS, CDR2 YYNGEE. This CDR3 is 15 amino acids long. The CDR3 spells CASSVVSKGGNEQFF. CDR3 DNA: TGTGCCAGCAGCGTAGTCTCCAAGGGAGGCAATGAGCAGTTCTTC.

CDR3 coding DNA: TGTGCCAGCAGTTTAGGCGTAGGGGACGGACGATGGTATTTT. Its translation: CASSLGVGDGRWYF. This chain uses TRBV28 with TRBJ2-3; TRBD1 or TRBD2 may be the D gene (5 bases each). CDR3 size: 14 residues. V lost 2 bases and J lost 14, with 20 bases in between. Germline V CDR1 and CDR2: MDHEN, SYDVKM.

The V gene is TRBV5-1, the J gene TRBJ2-7; D gene ambiguous. There are 15 residues in the CDR3. V gave up 0 bases and J gave up 6 bases, with 16 bases separating them. CDR1 is SGHRS and CDR2 is YFSETQ in the germline V gene. The CDR3 protein is CASSLEPPRSGEQYF. CDR3 nucleotides: TGCGCCAGCAGCTTGGAGCCCCCCCGCTCGGGCGAGCAGTACTTC.

The rearrangement uses TRBV7-9 and TRBJ1-5; no firm D call. With 5 bases removed from V and 7 bases from J, the gap between germline ends came to 18 bases. Looked up from germline, CDR1 is SEHNR and CDR2 is FQNEAQ (reference sequence). This CDR3 has 15 amino acids. This CDR3 reads CASSQEGGLGQPQHF. The CDR3 DNA reads TGTGCCAGCAGCCAAGAAGGCGGTCTCGGGCAGCCCCAGCATTTT.

This chain joins TRBV5-5 and TRBJ1-2, with D possibly matching TRBD1 (5 bases). The germline V gene has CDR1 SGHKS and CDR2 YYEKEE (reference sequence). The V gene lost 3 bases and the J gene lost 4 bases, with 10 bases spanning the gap. The CDR3 runs to 13 residues. The CDR3 bases are TGTGCCAGCAGCTGGGACCGACCCTATGGCTACACCTTC. This gives the protein CASSWDRPYGYTF.